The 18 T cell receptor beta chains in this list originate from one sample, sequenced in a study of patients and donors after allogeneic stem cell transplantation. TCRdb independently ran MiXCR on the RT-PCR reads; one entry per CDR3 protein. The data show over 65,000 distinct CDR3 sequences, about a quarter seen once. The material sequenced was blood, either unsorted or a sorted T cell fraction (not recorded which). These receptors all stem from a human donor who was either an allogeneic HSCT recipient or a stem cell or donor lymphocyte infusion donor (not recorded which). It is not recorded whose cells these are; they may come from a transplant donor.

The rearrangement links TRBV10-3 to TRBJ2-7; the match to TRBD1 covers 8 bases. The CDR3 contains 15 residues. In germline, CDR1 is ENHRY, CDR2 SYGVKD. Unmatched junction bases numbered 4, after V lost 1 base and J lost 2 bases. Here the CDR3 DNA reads TGTGCCATCAGTGAGTGGACAGGGCCGGCCTACGAGCAGTACTTC. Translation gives CAISEWTGPAYEQYF.

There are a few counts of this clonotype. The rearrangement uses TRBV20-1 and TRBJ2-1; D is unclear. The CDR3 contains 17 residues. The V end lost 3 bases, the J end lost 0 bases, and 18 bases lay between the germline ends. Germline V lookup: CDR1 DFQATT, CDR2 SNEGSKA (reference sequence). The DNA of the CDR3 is TGCAGTGCTAGGCTACCCATACGCCTCAGCTCCTACAATGAGCAGTTCTTC. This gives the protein CSARLPIRLSSYNEQFF.

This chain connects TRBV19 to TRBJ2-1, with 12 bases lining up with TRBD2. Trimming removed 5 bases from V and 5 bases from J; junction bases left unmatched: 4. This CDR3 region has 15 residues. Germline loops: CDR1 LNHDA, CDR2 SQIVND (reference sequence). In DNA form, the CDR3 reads TGTGCCAGTAGTGTTCGGACTAGCGGGAACAATGAGCAGTTCTTC. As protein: CASSVRTSGNNEQFF.

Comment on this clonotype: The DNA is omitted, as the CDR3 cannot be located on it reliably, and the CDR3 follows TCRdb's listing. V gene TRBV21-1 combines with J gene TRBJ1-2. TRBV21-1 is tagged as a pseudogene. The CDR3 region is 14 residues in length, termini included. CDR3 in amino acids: CANPLCQHAHGYTF.

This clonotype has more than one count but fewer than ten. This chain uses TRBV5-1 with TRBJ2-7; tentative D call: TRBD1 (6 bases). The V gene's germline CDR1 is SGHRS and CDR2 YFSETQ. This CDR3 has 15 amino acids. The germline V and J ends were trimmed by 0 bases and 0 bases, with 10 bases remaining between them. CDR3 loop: CASSLAAGVSYEQYF. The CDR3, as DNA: TGCGCCAGCAGCTTGGCGGCAGGGGTCTCCTACGAGCAGTACTTC.

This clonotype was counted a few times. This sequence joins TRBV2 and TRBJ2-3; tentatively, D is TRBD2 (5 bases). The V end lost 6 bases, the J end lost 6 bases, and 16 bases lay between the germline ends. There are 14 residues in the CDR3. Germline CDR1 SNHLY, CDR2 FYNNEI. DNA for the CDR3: TGTGCCAGCAGGCTTGCGGTAGCGTCTGATACGCAGTATTTT. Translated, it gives CASRLAVASDTQYF.

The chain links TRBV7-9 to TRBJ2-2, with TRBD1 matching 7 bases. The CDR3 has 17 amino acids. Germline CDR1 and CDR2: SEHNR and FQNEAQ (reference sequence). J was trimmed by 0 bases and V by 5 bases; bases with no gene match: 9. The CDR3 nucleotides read TGTGCCAGCAGCCCCGGACCGGGACAGACGAACACCGGGGAGCTGTTTTTT. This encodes CASSPGPGQTNTGELFF.

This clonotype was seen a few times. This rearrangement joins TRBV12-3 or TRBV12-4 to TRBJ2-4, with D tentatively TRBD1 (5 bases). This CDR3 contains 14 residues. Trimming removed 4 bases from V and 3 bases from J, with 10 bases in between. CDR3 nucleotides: TGTGCCAGCAGTTCCCTGACAGACAAAAACATTCAGTACTTC. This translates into CASSSLTDKNIQYF.

CDR3 in amino acids: CASSALTVQGAGNTIYF. In nucleotides, the CDR3 is TGTGCCAGCAGCGCCCTAACCGTACAGGGAGCTGGAAACACCATATATTTT. This chain connects TRBV13 to TRBJ1-3, with D perhaps TRBD1 (6 bases). V shed 5 bases and J shed 2 bases, with 19 bases lying between them. The CDR3 covers 17 residues. Germline CDR1 reads PRHDT; CDR2 reads FYEKMQ (reference sequence).

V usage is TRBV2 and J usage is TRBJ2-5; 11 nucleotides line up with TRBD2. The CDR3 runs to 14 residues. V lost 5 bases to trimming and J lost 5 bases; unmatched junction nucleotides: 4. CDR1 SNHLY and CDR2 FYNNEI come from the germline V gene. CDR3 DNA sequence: TGTGCCAGCAGTAAGACTAGCGGGGTGGAGACCCAGTACTTC. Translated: CASSKTSGVETQYF. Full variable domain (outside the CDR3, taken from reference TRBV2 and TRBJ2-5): EPEVTQTPSHQVTQMGQEVILRCVPISNHLYFYWYRQILGQKVEFLVSFYNNEISEKSEIFDDQFSVERPDGSNFTLKIRSTKLEDSAMYFCASSKTSGVETQYFGPGTRLLVL.

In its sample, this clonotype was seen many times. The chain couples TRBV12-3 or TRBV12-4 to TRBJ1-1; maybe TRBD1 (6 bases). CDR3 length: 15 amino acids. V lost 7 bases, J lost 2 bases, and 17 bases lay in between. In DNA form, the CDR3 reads TGTGCCAGCATCAAATCACAGGGCCATAACACTGAAGCTTTCTTT. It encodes CASIKSQGHNTEAFF.

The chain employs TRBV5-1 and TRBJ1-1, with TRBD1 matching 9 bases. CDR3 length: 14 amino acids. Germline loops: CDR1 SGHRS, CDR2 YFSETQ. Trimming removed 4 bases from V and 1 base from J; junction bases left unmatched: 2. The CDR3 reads CASSTGQGNTEAFF. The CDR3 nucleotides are TGCGCCAGCAGCACGGGACAGGGGAACACTGAAGCTTTCTTT. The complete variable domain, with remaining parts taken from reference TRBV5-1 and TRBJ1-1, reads KAGVTQTPRYLIKTRGQQVTLSCSPISGHRSVSWYQQTPGQGLQFLFEYFSETQRNKGNFPGRFSGRQFSNSRSEMNVSTLELGDSALYLCASSTGQGNTEAFFGQGTRLTVV.

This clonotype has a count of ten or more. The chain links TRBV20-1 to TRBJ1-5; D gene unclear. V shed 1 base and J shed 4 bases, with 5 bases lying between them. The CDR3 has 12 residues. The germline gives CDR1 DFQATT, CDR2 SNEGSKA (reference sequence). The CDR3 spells CSARGQNQPQHF. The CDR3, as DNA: TGCAGTGCTAGAGGTCAGAATCAGCCCCAGCATTTT.

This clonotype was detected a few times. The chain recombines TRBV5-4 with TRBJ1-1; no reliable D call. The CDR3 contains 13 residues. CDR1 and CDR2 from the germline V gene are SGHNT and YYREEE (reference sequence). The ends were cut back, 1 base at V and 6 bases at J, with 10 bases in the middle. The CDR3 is CASSLSSSAEAFF. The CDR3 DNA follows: TGTGCCAGCAGCTTGTCCTCGAGTGCTGAAGCTTTCTTT.

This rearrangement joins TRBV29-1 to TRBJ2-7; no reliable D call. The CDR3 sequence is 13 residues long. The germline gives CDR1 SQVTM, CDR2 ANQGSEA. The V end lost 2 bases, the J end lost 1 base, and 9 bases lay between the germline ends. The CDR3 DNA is TGCAGCGTTGAAAGGCAGCGATCCTACGAGCAGTACTTC. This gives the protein CSVERQRSYEQYF.

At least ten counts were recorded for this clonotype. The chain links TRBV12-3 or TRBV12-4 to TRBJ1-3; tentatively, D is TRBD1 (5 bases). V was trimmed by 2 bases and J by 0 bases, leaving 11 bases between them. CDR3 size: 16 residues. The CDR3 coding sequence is TGTGCCAGCAGTTTATCCGGGGCCGTCTCTGGAAACACCATATATTTT. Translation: CASSLSGAVSGNTIYF.

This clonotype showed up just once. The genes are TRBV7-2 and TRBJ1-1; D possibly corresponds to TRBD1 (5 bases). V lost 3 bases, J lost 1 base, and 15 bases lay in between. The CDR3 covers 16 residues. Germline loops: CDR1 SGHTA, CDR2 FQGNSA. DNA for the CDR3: TGTGCCAGCAGCTTGGCCGGGACTCTTGGGAACACTGAAGCTTTCTTT. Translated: CASSLAGTLGNTEAFF.

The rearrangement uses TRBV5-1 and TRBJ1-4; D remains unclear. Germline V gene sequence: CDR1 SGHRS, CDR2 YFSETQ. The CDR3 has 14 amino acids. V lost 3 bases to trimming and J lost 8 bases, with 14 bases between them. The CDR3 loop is CASSYDPSGEKLFF. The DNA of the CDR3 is TGCGCCAGCAGCTACGACCCCAGCGGCGAAAAACTGTTTTTT.